Shown below are 24 T cell receptor beta chains from a single sample sequenced in a study of early T cells in non-severe SARS-CoV-2 infection. A single record per CDR3 protein comes from TCRdb applying MiXCR to the 5' RACE reads. The repertoire holds approximately 65,000 distinct CDR3 sequences, with less than 15% as singletons. Sequenced: whole blood. The receptors stem from an adult who was a healthcare worker with PCR-confirmed SARS-CoV-2 infection or an uninfected control (not recorded which).

The chain joins TRBV10-2 to TRBJ2-7, with TRBD1 matching 11 bases. The V gene's germline CDR1 is WSHSY and CDR2 SAAADI. J gave up 5 bases and V 7 bases, and 4 bases lay outside the gene matches. CDR3 length: 13 residues. The CDR3, as DNA: TGCGCCAGCAAGGACAGGGGGCTCCACGAGCAGTACTTC. Translating gives CASKDRGLHEQYF.

This clonotype was counted only a few times. The rearrangement links TRBV5-1 to TRBJ2-5; 7 bases match TRBD2. This CDR3 region has 15 residues. Germline-derived CDR1 and CDR2 are SGHRS and YFSETQ. Unmatched junction bases numbered 8, after V lost 1 base and J lost 5 bases. DNA for the CDR3: TGCGCCAGCAGCTTGTTAGGCGGGGGTTGGGAGACCCAGTACTTC. It is translated as CASSLLGGGWETQYF.

V gene TRBV24-1 combines with J gene TRBJ2-1, with 12 bases aligning to TRBD2. The CDR3 has 16 amino acids. Trimming at V came to 3 bases and at J to 4 bases, leaving 3 bases not matched to a gene. Germline-derived CDR1 and CDR2 are KGHDR and SFDVKD. CDR3 DNA sequence: TGTGCCACCAGTGATCCCACTAGCGGGGGGTACAATGAGCAGTTCTTC. Amino acids: CATSDPTSGGYNEQFF.

This clonotype was recorded a few times. The chain links TRBV12-3 or TRBV12-4 to TRBJ1-2; D is possibly TRBD1 (6 bases). The CDR3 spans 13 residues. V lost 2 bases, J lost 8 bases, and 12 bases lay in between. Written as DNA, the CDR3 is TGTGCCAGCAGTTTATTGGGGGGCGGAGGCTACACCTTC. Protein product: CASSLLGGGGYTF.

This clonotype turned up a few times. V usage is TRBV10-3 and J usage is TRBJ2-1; a weak D match, TRBD2 (5 bases). Germline V CDR1 and CDR2: ENHRY, SYGVKD. V was cut by 10 bases and J by 10 bases, with 14 bases left in between. The CDR3 consists of 11 residues. CDR3 in amino acids: CATFDLAEQFF. DNA for the CDR3: TGTGCCACCTTTGACTTAGCGGAGCAGTTCTTC.

The CDR3 region is CASSLDGQSPLHF. The CDR3 DNA is TGCGCCAGCAGCTTGGATGGACAGTCACCCCTCCACTTT. The chain links TRBV5-1 to TRBJ1-6; perhaps TRBD1 as D (6 bases). Germline assignment: CDR1 SGHRS and CDR2 YFSETQ. Trimming removed 0 bases at V and 10 bases at J, with 8 bases between. CDR3 length: 13 amino acids.

The chain links TRBV20-1 to TRBJ2-4; D is unclear. This CDR3 is built from 17 residues. Germline V gene sequence: CDR1 DFQATT, CDR2 SNEGSKA (reference sequence). The V end was cut by 0 bases, the J end by 0 bases, with 15 bases between. CDR3 nucleotide sequence: TGCAGTGCTAGAGAAAAGTGGGAAAGCCTAGCCAAAAACATTCAGTACTTC. This encodes CSAREKWESLAKNIQYF.

This clonotype was found many times. The chain's CDR3 is CASTGQGQNIQYF. CDR3 sequence (DNA): TGTGCCAGCACCGGACAGGGCCAAAACATTCAGTACTTC. V gene TRBV7-9 combines with J gene TRBJ2-4; 8 bases agree with TRBD1. This CDR3 spans 13 amino acids. Germline V CDR1 and CDR2: SEHNR, FQNEAQ (reference sequence). After removal of 7 bases from V and 5 bases from J, the junction contained 4 bases not matched to a gene.

This clonotype was picked up a small number of times. This chain joins TRBV29-1 and TRBJ2-3; 8 nucleotides match TRBD1. Unmatched junction bases numbered 8, after V lost 6 bases and J lost 12 bases. The CDR3 totals 11 residues. Germline CDR1 reads SQVTM; CDR2 reads ANQGSEA. The CDR3 DNA is TGCAGCGTGCGGACCGGGACAGGCCAGTATTTT. This gives the protein CSVRTGTGQYF.

This clonotype was seen at least ten times. This sequence joins TRBV30 and TRBJ1-4; no firm D call. The CDR3 has 12 amino acids. Germline CDR1 and CDR2: GTSNPN and SVGIG (reference sequence). The germline V and J ends were trimmed by 0 bases and 8 bases, with 7 bases remaining between them. The CDR3 bases are TGTGCCTGGAGTGTACCGGGGGAAAAACTGTTTTTT. Encoded protein: CAWSVPGEKLFF. The full variable domain, completed using reference TRBV30 and TRBJ1-4, is SQTIHQWPATLVQPVGSPLSLECTVEGTSNPNLYWYRQAAGRGLQLLFYSVGIGQISSEVPQNLSASRPQDRQFILSSKKLLLSDSGFYLCAWSVPGEKLFFGSGTQLSVL.

The rearrangement links TRBV7-2 to TRBJ2-5; D perhaps matches TRBD2 (5 bases). This CDR3 is built from 14 residues. V was trimmed by 4 bases and J by 5 bases, leaving 14 bases between them. Germline CDR1 SGHTA, CDR2 FQGNSA. The CDR3 spells CASSSPRGIETQYF. For the CDR3, the DNA is TGTGCCAGCAGCTCCCCCAGAGGGATTGAGACCCAGTACTTC. Variable domain in full (rest from reference TRBV7-2 and TRBJ2-5): GAGVSQSPSNKVTEKGKDVELRCDPISGHTALYWYRQSLGQGLEFLIYFQGNSAPDKSGLPSDRFSAERTGGSVSTLTIQRTQQEDSAVYLCASSSPRGIETQYFGPGTRLLVL.

The chain uses TRBV29-1 and TRBJ1-1; 7 bases line up with TRBD1. In germline, CDR1 is SQVTM, CDR2 ANQGSEA. The CDR3 spans 13 residues. V gave up 5 bases and J gave up 1 base; unmatched junction bases: 4. CDR3 residues: CSVSGTENTEAFF. CDR3 bases: TGCAGCGTTTCCGGGACAGAGAACACTGAAGCTTTCTTT. Drawing the rest from reference TRBV29-1 and TRBJ1-1, the complete variable domain is SAVISQKPSRDICQRGTSLTIQCQVDSQVTMMFWYRQQPGQSLTLIATANQGSEATYESGFVIDKFPISRPNLTFSTLTVSNMSPEDSSIYLCSVSGTENTEAFFGQGTRLTVV.

The DNA for the CDR3 is TGTGCCATCAGTGAGGGGACGATCGTGGAGCAGTTCTTC. It translates to CAISEGTIVEQFF. The genes are TRBV10-3 and TRBJ2-1; D possibly uses TRBD1 or TRBD2 (5 bases each). Trimming took off 2 bases at V and 10 bases at J, with 12 bases between the two ends. This CDR3 is built from 13 residues. Germline V gives CDR1 ENHRY, CDR2 SYGVKD.

The V and J genes are TRBV12-3 or TRBV12-4 and TRBJ2-5; the D gene is possibly TRBD2 (5 bases). V lost 1 base and J lost 5, with 8 bases in between. The CDR3 runs 13 residues. DNA of the CDR3: TGTGCCAGCAGTTTAGTAGGGAGCGAGACCCAGTACTTC. Protein sequence: CASSLVGSETQYF.

The chain carries TRBV12-3 or TRBV12-4 and TRBJ2-7, with 8 nucleotides matching TRBD1. This CDR3 is 14 amino acids long. J was trimmed by 2 bases and V by 6 bases; bases with no gene match: 6. CDR3: CASSGTGQAYEQYF. The CDR3 DNA reads TGTGCCAGCAGCGGGACAGGACAAGCCTACGAGCAGTACTTC.

This sequence joins TRBV29-1 and TRBJ2-7; D may match TRBD1 or TRBD2 (6 bases each). Trimming removed 7 bases at V and 3 bases at J, with 13 bases between. CDR3 length: 12 amino acids. In germline, CDR1 is SQVTM, CDR2 ANQGSEA. CDR3 coding DNA: TGCAGCGCCGGAGGGGGAGGCTACGAGCAGTACTTC. This gives the protein CSAGGGGYEQYF.

The V gene is TRBV12-3 or TRBV12-4, the J gene TRBJ2-7, with D uncertain. V lost 1 base to trimming and J lost 2 bases, with 6 bases between them. This CDR3 has 13 residues. The CDR3 region has the DNA TGTGCCAGCAGTTTAGGGCAGCCCTACGAGCAGTACTTC. Its translation: CASSLGQPYEQYF.

Only a few counts were recorded for this clonotype. The rearrangement links TRBV11-2 to TRBJ2-2; D not resolved. Trimming took 0 bases from V and 5 from J, leaving 4 bases between them. The CDR3 sequence is 13 residues long. Per the germline V gene, CDR1 is SGHAT and CDR2 is FQNNGV. The CDR3: CASSLDDTGELFF. The CDR3 DNA sequence: TGTGCCAGCAGCTTAGATGATACCGGGGAGCTGTTTTTT.

Here the CDR3 reads CASSSTFDSSTEAFF. In DNA, the CDR3 is TGTGCCAGCAGCTCAACCTTCGACAGCTCCACTGAAGCTTTCTTT. The rearrangement joins TRBV11-2 to TRBJ1-1, with D perhaps matching TRBD1 (5 bases). CDR3 length: 15 residues. The V gene's germline CDR1 is SGHAT and CDR2 FQNNGV. V lost 4 bases, J lost 4 bases, and 16 bases lay in between.

This clonotype was picked up many times. The chain couples TRBV29-1 to TRBJ1-3; 11 bases line up with TRBD1. The CDR3 contains 15 residues. V was pared by 6 bases and J by 0 bases, with 4 bases of the junction left unmatched. CDR1 and CDR2 (germline): SQVTM, ANQGSEA. The CDR3 coding sequence is TGCAGCGTAGCCGGGACAGGGGGCTCTGGAAACACCATATATTTT. This codes for CSVAGTGGSGNTIYF.

This clonotype was counted many times. The chain links TRBV5-6 to TRBJ1-1; D is unresolved. The germline CDR1 and CDR2 sequences are SGHDT and YYEEEE. The CDR3 runs to 12 residues. V was clipped by 0 bases and J by 8 bases, with 8 bases between them. The CDR3 nucleotides read TGTGCCAGCAGCTTGGCTCCCCGGGAAGCTTTCTTT. It is translated as CASSLAPREAFF.

This clonotype has at least ten counts. The rearrangement uses TRBV7-6 and TRBJ2-7; 10 bases fit TRBD1. CDR1 and CDR2 (germline): SGHVS, FNYEAQ. Unmatched junction bases numbered 2, after V lost 0 bases and J lost 6 bases. This CDR3 contains 14 residues. The CDR3 reads CASSLAGQGREQYF. Written as DNA, the CDR3 is TGTGCCAGCAGCTTAGCGGGACAGGGGCGCGAGCAGTACTTC.

This clonotype was found a few times. The chain employs TRBV9 and TRBJ2-1; D not resolved. Germline CDR1 SGDLS, CDR2 YYNGEE. The length of the CDR3 is 16 residues. Trimming took off 0 bases at V and 1 base at J, with 11 bases between the two ends. CDR3 nucleotide sequence: TGTGCCAGCAGCGTAGATGGGCTAAATTCCTACAATGAGCAGTTCTTC. It is translated as CASSVDGLNSYNEQFF.

This clonotype has a count of ten or more. V usage is TRBV5-4 and J usage is TRBJ2-7, with no clear D. This CDR3 contains 13 residues. V lost 2 bases and J lost 4, with 10 bases in between. The V gene's germline CDR1 is SGHNT and CDR2 YYREEE (reference sequence). The CDR3 DNA reads as TGTGCCAGCAGCTTATTAAGGGATTACGAGCAGTACTTC. Translation: CASSLLRDYEQYF.